This T cell receptor (beta chain) was captured in a study of T-cell memory formation after mild COVID-19. Study context: Across donors, TCR clusters were largely donor specific. Study results and limitations: The study found contracting CD4+ clones mainly in CM and EM and contracting CD8+ clones in EMRA. Clones contracting over day 15 to 85 were CD4/CD8 balanced, with later expanders leaning CD4+.

Germline lookup yields CDR1 SGHNT and CDR2 YENEEA. CDR3 length: 15 residues. Trimming removed 3 bases from V and 6 bases from J, with 15 bases in between. TCRdb fed the 5' RACE reads into MiXCR, producing one record per CDR3 protein. The sample lists 13,000 to 15,000 distinct CDR3 sequences; about 20% were seen once. This clonotype occurred a few times. Its specificity is unknown. Specimen: PBMCs or a T cell subset sorted from them (not recorded which). The sequence was obtained from a man younger than 30 who had mild COVID-19 (a few samples of this study predate the infection). Cell type and time point are not known. The chain couples TRBV11-3 to TRBJ1-3; tentative D call: TRBD1 (5 bases). The CDR3 DNA reads as TGTGCCAGCAGCTTCGGGGCAGGGCCGGCAAACACCATATATTTT. Protein product: CASSFGAGPANTIYF.